This is a list of T cell receptor beta chains from one sample in a study of cytomegalovirus exposure and HLA in healthy donors. Profiled with immunoSEQ multiplex PCR; TCRdb holds only in-frame clones, not every one. The sample yields over 150,000 clones, 77% seen once. Specimen: PBMCs. All receptors come from a woman aged 40 to 55 in good health and CMV-seropositive. Each CDR3 is given with its conserved first and last residue. Fields, in order: D gene, V gene, clone size, CDR3 length, J gene, CDR3 protein, CDR3 DNA. A D gene is named only where the DNA matches it firmly. Clone size is shown for a subset of rows, as once, few, many or a class of expanded clone.

>NA|TRBV5-1|few|15|TRBJ1-4
CASSVDRPPNEKLFF
TGCGCCAGCAGCGTCGACAGGCCTCCTAATGAAAAACTGTTTTTT
>TRBD1|TRBV10-3|NA|15|TRBJ2-5
CAISARDREGETQYF
TGTGCCATCAGTGCGAGGGACAGGGAAGGAGAGACCCAGTACTTC
>NA|TRBV19|NA|14|TRBJ1-2
CASSLQGFGYGYTF
TGTGCCAGTAGTCTTCAGGGGTTCGGCTATGGCTACACCTTC
>TRBD1|TRBV19|NA|16|TRBJ2-1
CASSGYGQGRLDEQFF
TGTGCCAGTAGTGGGTACGGACAGGGTCGTTTGGATGAGCAGTTCTTC
>NA|TRBV2|NA|15|TRBJ2-6
CASRSWGVGANVLTF
TGTGCCAGCAGAAGCTGGGGCGTTGGGGCCAACGTCCTGACTTTC
>NA|TRBV7-9|NA|16|TRBJ2-1
CASSLRRSPPYNEQFF
TGTGCCAGCAGCTTACGGCGTAGCCCCCCCTACAATGAGCAGTTCTTC
>TRBD2|TRBV7-2|NA|19|TRBJ2-2
CASSLKPSGGVGNTGELFF
TGTGCCAGCAGCTTAAAACCTAGCGGGGGGGTTGGGAACACCGGGGAGCTGTTTTTT
>NA|TRBV25-1|NA|14|TRBJ2-1
CASSFGAGQGEQFF
TGTGCCAGCAGTTTTGGGGCGGGGCAAGGTGAGCAGTTCTTC
>NA|TRBV7-2|NA|12|TRBJ1-1
CASSGGDSRAFF
TGTGCCAGCAGCGGAGGGGATAGTCGAGCTTTCTTT
>NA|TRBV6-1|few|13|TRBJ1-4
CASQDPLGEKLFF
TGTGCCAGCCAGGACCCACTAGGTGAAAAACTGTTTTTT
>NA|TRBV7-8|NA|18|TRBJ2-2
CASSSQGLGGVNTGELFF
TGTGCCAGCAGCTCCCAGGGGTTGGGGGGGGTGAACACCGGGGAGCTGTTTTTT
>TRBD1|TRBV19|few|14|TRBJ2-5
CASSRQGGVETQYF
TGTGCCAGTTCCCGACAGGGGGGCGTAGAGACCCAGTACTTC
>NA|TRBV5-6|NA|13|TRBJ2-5
CASSLWGEETQYF
TGTGCCAGCAGCTTGTGGGGGGAGGAGACCCAGTACTTC
>TRBD1|TRBV28|NA|13|TRBJ1-1
CASSPAGTGEAFF
TGTGCCAGCTCTCCCGCCGGGACAGGCGAAGCTTTCTTT
>NA|TRBV6-5|NA|15|TRBJ1-1
CASSYSVGGNTEAFF
TGTGCCAGCAGTTACTCAGTAGGGGGGAACACTGAAGCTTTCTTT
>NA|TRBV2|few|14|TRBJ1-4
CASRIRQTNEKLFF
TGTGCCAGCAGGATACGACAGACTAATGAAAAACTGTTTTTT
>NA|TRBV19|NA|15|TRBJ1-5
CASRPQGSGNQPQHF
TGTGCCAGTAGACCTCAGGGATCGGGCAATCAGCCCCAGCATTTT
>NA|TRBV9|NA|13|TRBJ2-7
CASSVEEGTAQYF
TGTGCCAGCAGCGTAGAGGAAGGGACTGCTCAGTACTTC
>NA|TRBV5-4|NA|14|TRBJ1-1
CASSQGQRNTEAFF
TGTGCCAGCAGCCAGGGACAACGGAACACTGAAGCTTTCTTT
>TRBD1|TRBV9|NA|15|TRBJ1-2
CASSVGQGAHNGYTF
TGTGCCAGCAGCGTAGGACAGGGGGCGCATAATGGCTACACCTTC
>NA|TRBV4-3|NA|17|TRBJ2-1
CASSQVLDSSSYNEQFF
TGCGCCAGCAGCCAAGTCTTGGACAGCAGCTCCTACAATGAGCAGTTCTTC
>TRBD1|TRBV11-3|NA|14|TRBJ2-7
CASSYGDRTYEQYF
TGTGCCAGCAGCTACGGGGACAGGACCTACGAGCAGTACTTC
>NA|TRBV27|NA|12|TRBJ1-2
CASSSRQNGYTF
TGTGCCAGCAGTTCCCGCCAGAATGGCTACACCTTC
>TRBD2|TRBV6-4|NA|14|TRBJ2-1
CASRGLAGNNEQFF
TGTGCCAGCAGGGGACTAGCGGGTAATAATGAGCAGTTCTTC
>TRBD2|TRBV7-2|NA|16|TRBJ2-3
CASSQGGLADSDTQYF
TGTGCCAGCAGCCAGGGGGGACTAGCAGATTCAGATACGCAGTATTTT
>TRBD2|TRBV6-6|NA|15|TRBJ2-1
CASTGGLAVYNEQFF
TGTGCCAGCACCGGGGGACTAGCGGTCTACAATGAGCAGTTCTTC
>NA|TRBV4-1|NA|15|TRBJ2-1
CASSVSPSLSNEQFF
TGCGCCAGCAGCGTATCCCCCTCTCTCTCCAATGAGCAGTTCTTC
>NA|TRBV25-1|NA|14|TRBJ2-1
CASSAGGNGPEQFF
TGTGCCAGCAGTGCCGGGGGAAACGGACCTGAGCAGTTCTTC
>TRBD2|TRBV10-3|NA|16|TRBJ2-1
CAISELRLAGTNEQFF
TGTGCCATCAGTGAGTTGCGCCTAGCGGGGACCAATGAGCAGTTCTTC
>TRBD1|TRBV9|NA|15|TRBJ1-4
CASSVDDRGDEKLFF
TGTGCCAGCAGCGTAGATGACAGGGGAGACGAAAAACTGTTTTTT
>NA|TRBV18|NA|12|TRBJ2-1
CASSPSGVEQFF
TGTGCCAGCTCACCATCAGGGGTTGAGCAGTTCTTC
>TRBD1|TRBV11-2|NA|15|TRBJ2-3
CASSSGTGEPNTQYF
TGTGCCAGCAGCTCCGGGACAGGGGAACCTAATACGCAGTATTTT
>TRBD1|TRBV6-4|NA|15|TRBJ1-2
CASREFTGGGYGYTF
TGTGCCAGCAGGGAATTTACAGGGGGCGGCTATGGCTACACCTTC
>TRBD1|TRBV19|once|15|TRBJ1-3
CASSVTGKSGNTIYF
TGTGCCAGTAGTGTGACAGGGAAATCTGGAAACACCATATATTTT
>TRBD2|TRBV4-3|NA|15|TRBJ2-1
CASSQTSGAINEQFF
TGCGCCAGCAGCCAGACTAGCGGGGCTATCAATGAGCAGTTCTTC
>TRBD2|TRBV5-4|NA|15|TRBJ2-3
CASSLAGEGTDTQYF
TGTGCCAGCAGCTTGGCGGGGGAGGGAACAGATACGCAGTATTTT
>NA|TRBV29-1|NA|12|TRBJ1-2
CSVRGDADGYTF
TGCAGCGTGCGGGGGGACGCGGATGGCTACACCTTC
>TRBD1|TRBV10-3|NA|14|TRBJ2-7
CAISEGQGIYEQYF
TGTGCCATCAGTGAGGGACAGGGGATATACGAGCAGTACTTC
>NA|TRBV4-1|NA|17|TRBJ1-4
CASSPLLFGATNEKLFF
TGCGCCAGCAGCCCACTCCTTTTCGGGGCAACTAATGAAAAACTGTTTTTT
>NA|TRBV7-8|few|15|TRBJ1-5
CASSREGDSNQPQHF
TGTGCCAGCAGTAGAGAGGGGGATAGCAATCAGCCCCAGCATTTT